This T cell receptor beta chain comes out of a study of CD8 T cells in Susac syndrome. FACS enriched CD8+ TEMRA cells, while bulk CD8+ and CD4+ were negatively isolated. The V end was cut by 1 base, the J end by 3 bases, with 15 bases between. The CDR3 is made up of 17 amino acids. Germline-derived CDR1 and CDR2 are MNHNS and SASEGT. The RNA, about 0.5 to 1 ug, was put through reverse transcription using random hexamers. TCRdb processed the immunoSEQ multiplex PCR reads anew with MiXCR; each CDR3 protein has one entry. Found here are about 440,000 distinct CDR3 sequences, approximately 85% of them singletons; the top ten hold around 0.12%.

The rearrangement joins TRBV6-1 to TRBJ2-2, with D possibly TRBD1 on 5 matching bases. This receptor was obtained from a human donor with multiple sclerosis. Sequencing was performed on CD8+ T cells from PBMCs. The CDR3 DNA sequence: TGTGCCAGCAGTGAAGGGCTGCGCAGGGTTTACACCGGGGAGCTGTTTTTT. Residues: CASSEGLRRVYTGELFF.